The clone carrying this T cell receptor (beta chain) was counted ten times or more. Antigen: not known. Template switching added a universal primer site, and cDNA bore unique molecular identifiers. TCRdb itself ran the 5' RACE reads through MiXCR, one entry per CDR3 protein. This sample yields approximately 680,000 distinct CDR3 sequences, of which less than 9% are seen a single time; less than 2% belongs to the top ten. This record comes from a study of identical twins. Regarding the study as a whole: The analysis was cross-sectional rather than longitudinal within donors. Insertions ran lower in abundant cord blood beta clonotypes, though not in memory repertoires.

CDR3 length: 14 amino acids. The V and J ends lost 4 bases and 4 bases, in that order; junction bases with no gene match: 8. Germline assignment: CDR1 SGHRS and CDR2 YFSETQ. These same records also appear under a second study, on yellow fever vaccine responses in identical twins.

The sample was PBMCs. V and J are TRBV5-1 and TRBJ2-7; 7 bases are a match to TRBD1. The TCR was taken from a woman between 18 and 29 years old in good health. CDR3 nucleotide sequence: TGCGCCAGCAGCCTCCAGACAGGGACGTACGAGCAGTACTTC. Encoded protein: CASSLQTGTYEQYF.